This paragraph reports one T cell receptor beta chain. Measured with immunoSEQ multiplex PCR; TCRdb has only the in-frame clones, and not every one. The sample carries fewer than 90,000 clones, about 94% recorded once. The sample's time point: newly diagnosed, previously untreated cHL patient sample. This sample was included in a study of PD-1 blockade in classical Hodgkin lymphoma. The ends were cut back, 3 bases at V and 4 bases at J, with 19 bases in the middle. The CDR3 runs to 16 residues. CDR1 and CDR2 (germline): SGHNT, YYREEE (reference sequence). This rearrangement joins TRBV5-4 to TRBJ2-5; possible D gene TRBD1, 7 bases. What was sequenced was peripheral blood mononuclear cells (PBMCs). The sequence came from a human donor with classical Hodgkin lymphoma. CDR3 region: CASSSRQGGGVETQYF. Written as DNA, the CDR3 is TGTGCCAGCAGCTCCCGACAGGGAGGAGGTGTAGAGACCCAGTACTTC.